The clone carrying this TCR beta chain has a handful of counts. The sample belongs to a study of identical twins. TCRdb analysed the 5' RACE reads with MiXCR anew, one entry per CDR3 protein. The data show more than 400,000 distinct CDR3 sequences, around 15% seen once. Germline CDR1 reads MNHEY; CDR2 reads SMNVEV (reference sequence). The CDR3 spans 15 residues. With 6 bases removed from V and 2 bases from J, the gap between germline ends came to 14 bases. The sample was also reused in another study, on yellow fever vaccine responses in identical twins.

The rearrangement joins TRBV27 to TRBJ2-1; tentative D call: TRBD2 (6 bases). Material: CD4+ T cells sorted from blood. The receptor was derived from a woman between 18 and 29 years old in good health. CDR3 nucleotides: TGTGCCAGCAGCAGACGGGAGCTCACCTACAATGAGCAGTTCTTC. As protein: CASSRRELTYNEQFF.